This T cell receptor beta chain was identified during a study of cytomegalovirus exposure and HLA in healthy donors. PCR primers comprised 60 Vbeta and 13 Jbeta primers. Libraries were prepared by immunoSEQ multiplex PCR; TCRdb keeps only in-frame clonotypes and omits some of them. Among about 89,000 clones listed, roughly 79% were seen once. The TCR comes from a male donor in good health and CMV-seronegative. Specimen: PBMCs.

The CDR3 DNA is TGTGCCAGCAGCTTAGAGGGCGACGAGCAGTTCTTC. Its protein is CASSLEGDEQFF. The chain employs TRBV11-3 and TRBJ2-1, with no clear D. The CDR3 length is 12 residues. Per the germline V gene, CDR1 is SGHNT and CDR2 is YENEEA. Between the trimmed V and J ends, which lost 0 bases and 10 bases, there was a span of 7 bases.